These 8 T cell receptor beta chains originate from one sample sequenced in a study of OX40 agonist ivuxolimab in advanced cancers. TCRdb keeps only in-frame clones here, not all; method: immunoSEQ multiplex PCR. The data contain about 24,000 clones, about four fifths of them seen just once; the ten biggest clones take up roughly 17%. Sequenced here: CD4+ or CD8+ T cells sorted from blood, sampled in a trial of the OX40 agonist ivuxolimab. The source of these receptors is an adult with an advanced solid tumor such as melanoma, head and neck, liver or kidney cancer.

This sequence joins TRBV4-1 and TRBJ1-2; tentatively, D is TRBD1 (6 bases). The CDR3 covers 15 residues. From germline, CDR1 is MGHRA and CDR2 YSYEKL. Trimming removed 0 bases from V and 2 bases from J, with 10 bases in between. The CDR3 DNA sequence: TGCGCCAGCAGCCAAGAAGCGGGGGCCAACTATGGCTACACCTTC. It yields the protein CASSQEAGANYGYTF.

This chain connects TRBV2 to TRBJ1-6; 8 nucleotides match TRBD1. J lost 14 bases, V lost 6 bases, and 6 bases had no gene match. The germline gives CDR1 SNHLY, CDR2 FYNNEI. The CDR3 totals 12 residues. The CDR3 sequence: CASRQGGPALHF. CDR3 nucleotides: TGTGCCAGCAGACAGGGGGGTCCTGCCCTCCACTTT.

This chain uses TRBV15 with TRBJ2-7; weak D call: TRBD1 (5 bases). This CDR3 contains 16 residues. Germline V gene sequence: CDR1 LNHNV, CDR2 YYDKDF (reference sequence). Trimming took off 2 bases at V and 4 bases at J, with 18 bases between the two ends. The CDR3: CATSRKGQGILYEQYF. Here the CDR3 DNA reads TGTGCCACCAGCAGAAAAGGGCAGGGAATTCTGTACGAGCAGTACTTC.

V usage is TRBV7-2 and J usage is TRBJ1-6; D is unclear. V shed 5 bases and J shed 5 bases, with 10 bases lying between them. The germline CDR1 and CDR2 sequences are SGHTA and FQGNSA. This CDR3 is 14 amino acids long. The CDR3 DNA follows: TGTGCCAGCAGCCGCGACGGTGATAATTCACCCCTCCACTTT. Translated, it gives CASSRDGDNSPLHF.

In this sample, this clone turned up once. The chain combines TRBV6-5 with TRBJ1-3; no definite D call. Deletions cut 4 bases from V and 0 bases from J, with 10 bases between. Germline CDR1 and CDR2: MNHEY and SVGAGI. The CDR3 extends over 15 amino acids. CDR3 amino acids: CASSSGRNSGNTIYF. CDR3 nucleotide sequence: TGTGCCAGCAGTTCCGGACGGAACTCTGGAAACACCATATATTTT.

V usage is TRBV6-1 and J usage is TRBJ2-5; 12 bases line up with TRBD2. Germline assignment: CDR1 MNHNS and CDR2 SASEGT. The CDR3 loop spans 15 amino acids. V lost 4 bases to trimming and J lost 5 bases; unmatched junction nucleotides: 5. CDR3 coding DNA: TGTGCCAGCAGTGGGGCTAGCGGGGGGGTGGAGACCCAGTACTTC. Residues: CASSGASGGVETQYF.

V gene TRBV7-8 combines with J gene TRBJ2-5; 8 bases map to TRBD2. Losses at the gene ends were 5 bases for V and 1 base for J; bases not matched to a gene: 6. This CDR3 contains 15 residues. CDR1 SGHVS and CDR2 FQNEAQ come from the germline V gene. CDR3 amino acids: CASSQPGGAQETQYF. In DNA, the CDR3 is TGTGCCAGCAGCCAACCGGGGGGGGCCCAAGAGACCCAGTACTTC.

The chain has TRBV15 and TRBJ1-5, with 7 bases aligning to TRBD1. The CDR3 totals 15 residues. Unmatched junction bases numbered 8, after V lost 5 bases and J lost 4 bases. Germline V lookup: CDR1 LNHNV, CDR2 YYDKDF (reference sequence). Here the CDR3 reads CATSGGGTVNQPQHF. The CDR3 bases are TGTGCCACCAGCGGAGGAGGGACAGTAAATCAGCCCCAGCATTTT.